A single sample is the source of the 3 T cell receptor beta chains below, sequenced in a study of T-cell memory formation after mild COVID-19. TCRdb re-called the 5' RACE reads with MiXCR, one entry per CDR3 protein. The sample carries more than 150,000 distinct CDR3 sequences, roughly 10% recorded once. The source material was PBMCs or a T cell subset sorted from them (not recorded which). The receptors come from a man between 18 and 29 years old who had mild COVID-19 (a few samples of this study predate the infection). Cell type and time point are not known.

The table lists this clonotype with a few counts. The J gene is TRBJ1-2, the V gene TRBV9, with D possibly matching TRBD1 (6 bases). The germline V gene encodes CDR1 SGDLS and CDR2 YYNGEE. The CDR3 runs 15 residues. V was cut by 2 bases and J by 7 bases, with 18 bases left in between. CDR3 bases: TGTGCCAGCAGCGTTAGACAGGCAACTCCACTTGGCTACACCTTC. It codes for CASSVRQATPLGYTF.

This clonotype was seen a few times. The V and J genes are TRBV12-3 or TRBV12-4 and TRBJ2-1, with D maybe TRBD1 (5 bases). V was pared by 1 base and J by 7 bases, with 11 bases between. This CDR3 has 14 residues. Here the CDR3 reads CASSLGGAWNEQFF. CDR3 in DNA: TGTGCCAGCAGTTTAGGGGGCGCTTGGAATGAGCAGTTCTTC.

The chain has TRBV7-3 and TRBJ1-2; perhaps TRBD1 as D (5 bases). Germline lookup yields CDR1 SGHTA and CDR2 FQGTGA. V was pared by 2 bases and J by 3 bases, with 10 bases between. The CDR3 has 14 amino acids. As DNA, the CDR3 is TGTGCCAGCAGCTTAGGAGGGGCGGACTATGGCTACACCTTC. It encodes CASSLGGADYGYTF.